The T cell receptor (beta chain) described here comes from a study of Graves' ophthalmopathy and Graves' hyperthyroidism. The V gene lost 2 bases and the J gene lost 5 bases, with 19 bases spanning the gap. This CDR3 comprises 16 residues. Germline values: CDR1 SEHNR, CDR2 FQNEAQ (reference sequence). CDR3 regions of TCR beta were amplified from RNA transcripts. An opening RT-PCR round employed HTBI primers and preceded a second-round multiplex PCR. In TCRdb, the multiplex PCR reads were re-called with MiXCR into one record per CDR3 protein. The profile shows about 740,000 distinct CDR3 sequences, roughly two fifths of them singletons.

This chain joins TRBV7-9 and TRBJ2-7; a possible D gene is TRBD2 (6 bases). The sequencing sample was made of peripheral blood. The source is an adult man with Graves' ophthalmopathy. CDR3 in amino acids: CASSLSGTYGTDEQYF. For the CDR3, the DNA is TGTGCCAGCAGCTTATCAGGGACTTATGGGACGGACGAGCAGTACTTC. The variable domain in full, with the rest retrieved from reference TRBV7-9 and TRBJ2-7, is DTGVSQNPRHKITKRGQNVTFRCDPISEHNRLYWYRQTLGQGPEFLTYFQNEAQLEKSRLLSDRFSAERPKGSFSTLEIQRTEQGDSAMYLCASSLSGTYGTDEQYFGPGTRLTVT.